One T cell receptor beta chain is described in this entry. The target of this receptor is not known. One base away there is no much larger clone; base qualities are not given. This record comes from a study of T cell responses to AZD1222 COVID-19 vaccine (dated by TCRdb to 2020 to 2022). With respect to the entire study: TCR sequencing covered 233 trial participants: 207 given two doses of AZD1222 and around 26 given two doses of MenACWY control vaccine. Enrollment into the trials was organized by age into subgroups of 18-55, 56-69 and 70-plus years, and those subgroups contained roughly 160, 29 and 62 TCR-sequenced participants, respectively.

In light of the paper, this sample's time point label describes: about 28 days (+/-7) after the second vaccine dose. AZD1222 recipients with second doses at about 4 weeks or about 12 weeks were pooled, because spike-specific TCR depth and breadth did not differ between schedules. The vaccinee samples were drawn from two UK trials, COV001 and COV002, one of which was a single-blind randomized controlled phase 2/3 trial testing AZD1222 (ChAdOx1 nCoV-19) in healthy adults. For TCRbeta chain sequencing, PBMC samples were collected from trial participants at day 0 and at day 28 after the second dose. The CDR3 regions of human TCRbeta chains were analyzed by immunosequencing. From the authors' description of their analysis: Repertoire TCRs were matched against a reference library of SARS-CoV-2-specific TCRs generated with the MIRA antigen-specificity platform. Breadth meant the fraction of unique TCRs that were SARS-CoV-2-associated, whereas depth meant the fraction of total T cells that were SARS-CoV-2-associated. Using the MIRA data, every spike-specific TCR was mapped to the spike region that the TCR reacted to and assigned to either a CD4 or a CD8 class. Log10-transformed breadth and depth values were compared by one-way ANOVA with Sidak's multiple comparisons tests. Here the immuneACCESS table is served through TCRdb, limited to in-frame sequences with V and J called. Missing clones are a known gap in these copies; in checked studies unresolved V genes cover under half, and the rest lacks a known reason. V and J calls and clone size are those listed in that table; D and trimming were worked out from the DNA. The sample profile shows more than 100,000 clones; around 90% of them were found once. The ten largest clonotypes hold just over 2.5% of the sample.

Study-wide conclusions, independent of this receptor: Conclusions about previously exposed vaccinees are limited because only five or six AZD1222 recipients were SARS-CoV-2 seropositive at baseline. The vaccine-associated CD4 TCRs covered the entire spike protein, and the dominant responses fell in regions 160-218 and 743-854. Because no day 14 peak-response samples were available, the repertoires could be characterized only after the peak T cell response. Reportedly, close to half of the unique spike-specific TCRs recognized epitopes lying outside the regions that are mutated in the B.1.351 and B.1.1.7 variants. The 56-69-year group was small, and its depth increase did not reach significance, likely because of low power. Participants were mostly white British and included more females than males, and it was suggested by the authors that clonal diversity may have been underestimated. A significant rise in spike-specific TCR breadth and depth was observed after two AZD1222 doses relative to day 0 and relative to MenACWY recipients.

The clonotype comes from an adult who received the AZD1222 COVID-19 vaccine. This sample comprised peripheral blood, obtained 28 days after the second AZD1222 dose.

For the CDR3, the sequence is CAVNGGTSYEQYF. The sequenced DNA is TGTGCCGTTAATGGCGGAACCTCCTACGAGCAGTACTTC. The V gene is TRBV28 and the J gene is TRBJ2-7; the D gene identity is not certain. From cysteine to phenylalanine, the CDR3 is 13 amino acids long. The DNA shown is the 39-base CDR3, in frame from base 1. For CDR1 and CDR2, the germline V gene lists MDHEN and SYDVKM. Trimming takes 11 bases from V and 0 bases from J, and the germline ends sit 14 bases apart.